Detailed here is one T cell receptor beta chain. The data originate from a study of blood T cell repertoires in COVID-19. J gave up 8 bases and V 8 bases, and 18 bases lay outside the gene matches. This CDR3 is built from 15 residues. Germline V gives CDR1 SNHLY, CDR2 FYNNEI. Assay: immunoSEQ multiplex PCR; the TCRdb copy retains only in-frame clones and omits some. The sample comprises fewer than 250,000 clones, around 89% of which are singletons, and about 15% rests with the top ten. The TCR was taken from a man between 25 and 39 years old who had been exposed to COVID-19. The rearrangement links TRBV2 to TRBJ2-7; the match to TRBD1 covers 7 bases. The source material was PBMCs or T cells enriched from blood (not recorded which). As DNA, the CDR3 is TGTGCCAGCTCCCCCCTAAGACAGGGAACACTGAAGCAGTACTTC. It is translated as CASSPLRQGTLKQYF.